This T cell receptor beta chain is drawn from a study of T-cell memory formation after mild COVID-19. About the research overall: There were largely donor-specific TCR clusters.

This clonotype was counted at least ten times. Its matching antigen is unknown. Study-wide results and caveats: Contracting clones from day 15 to 85 had balanced CD4/CD8; later expanders favoured CD4+. Some responding clones appeared in pre-infection memory, suggesting cross-reactive memory joined.

With 5 bases clipped from V and 3 bases from J, the junction kept 8 bases outside the gene matches. The CDR3 covers 16 residues. Per the germline V gene, CDR1 is SSHAT and CDR2 is FNYEAQ (reference sequence). TCRdb re-called the 5' RACE reads with MiXCR, one entry per CDR3 protein. The data show more than 150,000 distinct CDR3 sequences, around 18% seen once. The chain links TRBV7-7 to TRBJ2-5, with 11 bases fitting TRBD2. This TCR came from a man younger than 35 who had mild COVID-19 (a few samples of this study predate the infection). Cell type and time point are not known. Sequencing was performed on PBMCs or a T cell subset sorted from them (not recorded which). Here the CDR3 reads CASSATLGLAEETQYF. The CDR3 bases are TGTGCCAGCAGCGCCACCCTGGGACTAGCGGAAGAGACCCAGTACTTC.